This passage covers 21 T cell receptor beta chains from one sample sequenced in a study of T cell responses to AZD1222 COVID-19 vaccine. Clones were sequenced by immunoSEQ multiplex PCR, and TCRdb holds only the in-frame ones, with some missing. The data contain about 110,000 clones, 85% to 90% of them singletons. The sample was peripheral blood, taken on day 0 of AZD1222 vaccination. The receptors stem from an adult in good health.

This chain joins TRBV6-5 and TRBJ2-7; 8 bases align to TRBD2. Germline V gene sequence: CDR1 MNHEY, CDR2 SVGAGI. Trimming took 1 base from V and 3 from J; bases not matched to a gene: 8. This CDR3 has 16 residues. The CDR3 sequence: CASSYLGLDQDYEQYF. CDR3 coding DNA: TGTGCCAGCAGTTACTTGGGACTAGATCAAGACTACGAGCAGTACTTC.

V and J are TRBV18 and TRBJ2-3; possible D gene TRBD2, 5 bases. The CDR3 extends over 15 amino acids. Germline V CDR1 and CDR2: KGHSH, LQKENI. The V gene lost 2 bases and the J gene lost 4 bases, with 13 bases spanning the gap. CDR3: CASSPTVVEADTQYF. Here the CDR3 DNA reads TGTGCCAGCTCACCAACGGTAGTGGAGGCAGATACGCAGTATTTT.

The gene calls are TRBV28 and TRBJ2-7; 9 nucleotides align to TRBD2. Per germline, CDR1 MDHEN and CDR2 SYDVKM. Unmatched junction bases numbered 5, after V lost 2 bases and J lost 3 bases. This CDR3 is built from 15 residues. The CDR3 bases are TGTGCCAGCAGTTTACGCGGGACTAGCCTCTACGAGCAGTACTTC. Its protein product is CASSLRGTSLYEQYF.

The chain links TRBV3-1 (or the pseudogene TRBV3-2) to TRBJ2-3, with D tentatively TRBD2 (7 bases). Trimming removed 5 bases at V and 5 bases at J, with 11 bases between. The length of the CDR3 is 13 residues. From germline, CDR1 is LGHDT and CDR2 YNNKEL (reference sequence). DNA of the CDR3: TGTGCCAGCAGCTTGAGGGGGGGAGATACGCAGTATTTT. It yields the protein CASSLRGGDTQYF.

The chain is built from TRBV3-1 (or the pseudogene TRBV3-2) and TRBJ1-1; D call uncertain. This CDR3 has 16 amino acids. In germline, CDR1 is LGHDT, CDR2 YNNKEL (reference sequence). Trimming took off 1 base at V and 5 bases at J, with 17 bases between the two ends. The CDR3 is CASSQGVTAFWTEAFF. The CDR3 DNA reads TGTGCCAGCAGCCAAGGAGTTACGGCTTTCTGGACTGAAGCTTTCTTT.

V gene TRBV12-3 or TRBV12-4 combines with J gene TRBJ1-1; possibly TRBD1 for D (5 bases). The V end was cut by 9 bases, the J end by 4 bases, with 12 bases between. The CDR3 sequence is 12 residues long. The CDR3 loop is CASGTDLTEAFF. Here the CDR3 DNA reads TGTGCCAGTGGGACGGACCTCACTGAAGCTTTCTTT.

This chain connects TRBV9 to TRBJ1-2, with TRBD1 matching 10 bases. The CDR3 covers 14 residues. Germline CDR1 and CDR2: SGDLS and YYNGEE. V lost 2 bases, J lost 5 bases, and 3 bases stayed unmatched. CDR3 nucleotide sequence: TGTGCCAGCAGCGTCGGGACAGGGGAGTATGGCTACACCTTC. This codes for CASSVGTGEYGYTF.

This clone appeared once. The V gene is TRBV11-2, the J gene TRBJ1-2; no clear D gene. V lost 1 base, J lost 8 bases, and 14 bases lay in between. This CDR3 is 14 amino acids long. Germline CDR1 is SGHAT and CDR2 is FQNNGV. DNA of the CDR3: TGTGCCAGCAGCTTAGCCCAACAAGCCTCGGGCTACACCTTC. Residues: CASSLAQQASGYTF.

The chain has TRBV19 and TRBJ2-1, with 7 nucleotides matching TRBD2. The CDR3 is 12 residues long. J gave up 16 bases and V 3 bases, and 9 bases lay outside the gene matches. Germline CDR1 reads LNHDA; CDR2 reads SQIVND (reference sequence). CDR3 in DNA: TGTGCCAGTAGTATCCCACTAGCGCGAAAATTCTTC. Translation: CASSIPLARKFF. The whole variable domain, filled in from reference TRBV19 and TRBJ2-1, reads DGGITQSPKYLFRKEGQNVTLSCEQNLNHDAMYWYRQDPGQGLRLIYYSQIVNDFQKGDIAEGYSVSREKKESFPLTVTSAQKNPTAFYLCASSIPLARKFFGPGTRLTVL.

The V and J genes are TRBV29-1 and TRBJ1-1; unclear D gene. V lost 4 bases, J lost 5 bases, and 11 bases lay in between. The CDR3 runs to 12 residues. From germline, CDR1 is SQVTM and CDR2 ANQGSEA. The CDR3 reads CSVVGLATEAFF. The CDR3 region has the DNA TGCAGCGTTGTTGGGTTGGCTACTGAAGCTTTCTTT.

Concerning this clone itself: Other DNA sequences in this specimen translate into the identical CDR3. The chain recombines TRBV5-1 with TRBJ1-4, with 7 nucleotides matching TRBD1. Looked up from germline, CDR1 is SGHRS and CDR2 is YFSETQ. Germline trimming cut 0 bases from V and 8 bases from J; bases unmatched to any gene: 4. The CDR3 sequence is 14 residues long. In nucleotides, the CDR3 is TGCGCCAGCAGCTTGGGACAGGGAGGGGAAAAACTGTTTTTT. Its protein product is CASSLGQGGEKLFF.

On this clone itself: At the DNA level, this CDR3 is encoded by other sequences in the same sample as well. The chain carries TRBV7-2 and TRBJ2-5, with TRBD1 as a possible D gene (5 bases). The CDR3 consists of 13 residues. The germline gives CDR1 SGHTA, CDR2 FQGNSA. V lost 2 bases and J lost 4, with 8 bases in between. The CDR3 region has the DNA TGTGCCAGCAGCTTACAGGGTAGAGAGACCCAGTACTTC. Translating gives CASSLQGRETQYF.

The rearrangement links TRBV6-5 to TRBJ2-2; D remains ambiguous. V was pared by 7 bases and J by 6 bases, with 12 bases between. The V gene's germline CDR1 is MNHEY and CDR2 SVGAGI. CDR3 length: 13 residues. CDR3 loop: CASKVGSPGELFF. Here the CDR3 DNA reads TGTGCCAGCAAGGTCGGCAGCCCCGGGGAGCTGTTTTTT.

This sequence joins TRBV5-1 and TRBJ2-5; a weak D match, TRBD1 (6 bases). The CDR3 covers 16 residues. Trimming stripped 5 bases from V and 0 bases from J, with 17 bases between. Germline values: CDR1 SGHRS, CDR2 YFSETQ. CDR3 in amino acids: CASSYSGVPNQETQYF. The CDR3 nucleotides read TGCGCCAGCAGTTACTCAGGGGTCCCCAACCAAGAGACCCAGTACTTC.

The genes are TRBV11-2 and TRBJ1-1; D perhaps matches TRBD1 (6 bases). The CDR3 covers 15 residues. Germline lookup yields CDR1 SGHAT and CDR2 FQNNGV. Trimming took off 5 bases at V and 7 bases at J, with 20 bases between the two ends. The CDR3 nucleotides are TGTGCCAGCAGCCCCCGGGGGCGAATCGGGGTTGAAGCTTTCTTT. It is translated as CASSPRGRIGVEAFF.

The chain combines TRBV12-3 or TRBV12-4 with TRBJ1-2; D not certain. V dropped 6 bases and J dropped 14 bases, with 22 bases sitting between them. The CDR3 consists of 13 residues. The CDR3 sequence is CASSRLENTPGTF. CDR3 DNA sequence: TGTGCCAGCAGCAGACTCGAAAATACACCCGGGACCTTC.

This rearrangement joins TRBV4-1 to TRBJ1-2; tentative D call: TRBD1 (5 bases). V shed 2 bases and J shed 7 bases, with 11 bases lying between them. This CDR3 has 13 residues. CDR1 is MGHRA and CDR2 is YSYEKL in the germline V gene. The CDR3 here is CASSQFRGGGYTF. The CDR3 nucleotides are TGCGCCAGCAGCCAATTCCGCGGGGGTGGCTACACCTTC.

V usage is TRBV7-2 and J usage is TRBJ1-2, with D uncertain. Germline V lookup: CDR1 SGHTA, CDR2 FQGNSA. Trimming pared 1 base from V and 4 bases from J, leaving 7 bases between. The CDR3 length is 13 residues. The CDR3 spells CASSLGPFYGYTF. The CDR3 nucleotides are TGTGCCAGCAGCTTAGGACCGTTCTATGGCTACACCTTC.

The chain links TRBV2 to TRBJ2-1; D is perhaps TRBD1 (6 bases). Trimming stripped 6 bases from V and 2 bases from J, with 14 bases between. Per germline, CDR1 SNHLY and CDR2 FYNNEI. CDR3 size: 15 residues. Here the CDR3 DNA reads TGTGCCAGCAGGCGGACAGCCCAAGCCTACAATGAGCAGTTCTTC. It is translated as CASRRTAQAYNEQFF.

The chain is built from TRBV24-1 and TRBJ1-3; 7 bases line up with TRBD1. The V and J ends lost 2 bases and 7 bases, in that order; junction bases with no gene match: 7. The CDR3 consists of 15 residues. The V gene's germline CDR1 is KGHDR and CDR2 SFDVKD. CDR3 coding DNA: TGTGCCACCAGTGATTCCCGGACAGGACTGAACACCATATATTTT. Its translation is CATSDSRTGLNTIYF.

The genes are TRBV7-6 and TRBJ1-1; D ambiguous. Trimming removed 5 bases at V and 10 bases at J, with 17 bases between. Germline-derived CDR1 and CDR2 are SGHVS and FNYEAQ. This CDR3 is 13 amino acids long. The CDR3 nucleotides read TGTGCCAGCAGCCCTTACGGCTTGGGAGGAGCTTTCTTT. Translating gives CASSPYGLGGAFF.